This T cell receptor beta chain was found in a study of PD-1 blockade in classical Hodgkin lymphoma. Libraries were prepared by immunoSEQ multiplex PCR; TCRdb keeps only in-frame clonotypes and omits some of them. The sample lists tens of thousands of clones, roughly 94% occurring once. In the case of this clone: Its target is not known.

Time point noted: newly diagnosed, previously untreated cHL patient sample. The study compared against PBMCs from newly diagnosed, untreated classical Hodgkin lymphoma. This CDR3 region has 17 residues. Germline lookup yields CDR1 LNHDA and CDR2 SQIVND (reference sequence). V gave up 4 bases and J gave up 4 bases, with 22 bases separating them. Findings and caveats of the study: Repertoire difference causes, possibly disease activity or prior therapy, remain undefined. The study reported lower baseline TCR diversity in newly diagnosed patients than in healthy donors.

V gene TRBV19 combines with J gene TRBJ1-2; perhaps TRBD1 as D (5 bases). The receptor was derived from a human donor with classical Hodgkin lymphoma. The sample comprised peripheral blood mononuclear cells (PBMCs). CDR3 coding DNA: TGTGCCAGTAGTAGGCGGGACGGTACACGTTGGGGCTATGGCTACACCTTC. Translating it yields CASSRRDGTRWGYGYTF.